One and the same sample provided the 15 T cell receptor beta chains below, sequenced in a study of T cells expressing NK-cell markers. TCRdb reprocessed the 5' RACE reads, with one entry per CDR3 protein and no DNA. The sample totals under 200,000 distinct CDR3 sequences. Sequencing was performed on blood T cells: a sorted CD56 or NKG2C T cell subset, CD4+ or CD8+ T cells, or bulk PBMC T cells (not recorded which). The receptors stem from a woman between 18 and 75 years old in good health.

V gene TRBV6-1 combines with J gene TRBJ1-1. Germline values: CDR1 MNHNS, CDR2 SASEGT. CDR3 length: 14 residues. This CDR3 reads CASSKAQTNTEAFF.

The chain links TRBV5-1 to TRBJ2-7; TCRdb designates TRBD2, a call that cannot be tested without DNA. Germline V gene sequence: CDR1 SGHRS, CDR2 YFSETQ. The length of the CDR3 is 15 residues. CDR3 in amino acids: CASSPPGRISHEQYF.

The chain links TRBV9 to TRBJ2-3; the D call of TRBD2 rests on TCRdb alone, since no DNA is present to check it. Germline loops: CDR1 SGDLS, CDR2 YYNGEE. The CDR3 is made up of 15 amino acids. CDR3 region: CASSVGLAVTDTQYF.

The chain uses TRBV11-1 and TRBJ2-2; checking the TCRdb D call of TRBD2 is not possible without DNA. The V gene's germline CDR1 is SGHAT and CDR2 FQDESV (reference sequence). The CDR3 is made up of 17 amino acids. The CDR3 here is CASSLGEAQRMTGELFF.

The CDR3 is CASWDPSTDTQYF. The rearrangement uses TRBV5-1 and TRBJ2-3. Per germline, CDR1 SGHRS and CDR2 YFSETQ. The CDR3 contains 13 residues.

V gene TRBV5-1 combines with J gene TRBJ1-3. CDR3 length equals 16 residues. The germline gives CDR1 SGHRS, CDR2 YFSETQ. The CDR3 region is CASSLDLLKSGNTIYF.

The rearrangement joins TRBV18 to TRBJ2-2; TCRdb picks TRBD2, but there is no DNA to check that call. CDR3 length: 17 amino acids. Germline lookup yields CDR1 KGHSH and CDR2 LQKENI. CDR3 sequence: CASSPGLGARSTGELFF. The full variable domain, rest sourced from reference TRBV18 and TRBJ2-2, is NAGVMQNPRHLVRRRGQEARLRCSPMKGHSHVYWYRQLPEEGLKFMVYLQKENIIDESGMPKERFSAEFPKEGPSILRIQQVVRGDSAAYFCASSPGLGARSTGELFFGEGSRLTVL.

The chain recombines TRBV18 with TRBJ2-3. Germline V CDR1 and CDR2: KGHSH, LQKENI. The CDR3 runs 14 residues. The CDR3 reads CASSPTTGTDTQYF.

The chain recombines TRBV6-1 with TRBJ1-1; TCRdb proposes TRBD1, but this gene call is untestable without DNA. CDR3 size: 13 residues. Germline values: CDR1 MNHNS, CDR2 SASEGT. CDR3 region: CASRPPDIFEAFF.

V gene TRBV18 combines with J gene TRBJ2-7; TCRdb names TRBD1, which stays unverified in the absence of DNA. This CDR3 contains 16 residues. Per germline, CDR1 KGHSH and CDR2 LQKENI. The CDR3 loop reads CASSPRRTGSRDEQYF.

The chain joins TRBV5-6 to TRBJ1-6; the TCRdb D gene call, TRBD1, has no DNA to confirm it. This CDR3 contains 17 residues. Germline V gene data show CDR1 as SGHDT and CDR2 as YYEEEE. The CDR3: CASNLLIGQGSGSPLHF.

This rearrangement joins TRBV15 to TRBJ2-1; TCRdb designates TRBD1, a call that cannot be tested without DNA. The CDR3 covers 13 residues. Germline V gene sequence: CDR1 LNHNV, CDR2 YYDKDF (reference sequence). CDR3: CATSGSLGGEQFF. Looking up the rest from reference TRBV15 and TRBJ2-1 gives the full variable domain: DAMVIQNPRYQVTQFGKPVTLSCSQTLNHNVMYWYQQKSSQAPKLLFHYYDKDFNNEADTPDNFQSRRPNTSFCFLDIRSPGLGDTAMYLCATSGSLGGEQFFGPGTRLTVL.

CDR3 loop: CSARDESGDYNEQFF. This chain joins TRBV20-1 and TRBJ2-1; TCRdb's D call of TRBD2 is untestable without DNA. The germline V gene encodes CDR1 DFQATT and CDR2 SNEGSKA (reference sequence). This CDR3 has 15 amino acids.

This chain links TRBV4-1 with TRBJ1-2; there is no DNA to check the TCRdb D call of TRBD1. This CDR3 region has 15 residues. Germline loops: CDR1 MGHRA, CDR2 YSYEKL. The CDR3: CASSLEGDVTYGYTF.

The rearrangement links TRBV25-1 to TRBJ1-2; TCRdb's assignment of TRBD1 cannot be checked, as there is no DNA. This CDR3 spans 13 amino acids. Germline lookup yields CDR1 MGHDK and CDR2 SYGVNS. The CDR3 sequence: CASRGTANYGYTF.